The source of this T cell receptor beta chain is a study of radiotherapy plus CTLA-4 blockade in lung cancer. Study-level points and caveats: According to reports, early shifts in blood T cell clones, alongside interferon-beta, forecast response most accurately. Radiotherapy plus ipilimumab was followed by expansion in blood of tumor-derived TCR clones.

Comment on this clone: Its specificity is not known.

Measured with immunoSEQ multiplex PCR; TCRdb has only the in-frame clones, and not every one. The table has approximately 48,000 clones, 84% seen once. From germline, CDR1 is SNHLY and CDR2 FYNNEI. V dropped 6 bases and J dropped 4 bases, with 18 bases sitting between them. The CDR3 consists of 16 residues. The sequences come from peripheral blood, collected from a patient treated with radiotherapy plus ipilimumab. The rearrangement joins TRBV2 to TRBJ2-2; possible D gene TRBD1, 6 bases. The sequence was obtained from a human donor with non-small cell lung cancer whose response to radiotherapy plus ipilimumab could not be evaluated. CDR3 sequence (DNA): TGTGCCAGCAGATTTCGGGGACAATCGAGCACCGGGGAGCTGTTTTTT. Its translation: CASRFRGQSSTGELFF.